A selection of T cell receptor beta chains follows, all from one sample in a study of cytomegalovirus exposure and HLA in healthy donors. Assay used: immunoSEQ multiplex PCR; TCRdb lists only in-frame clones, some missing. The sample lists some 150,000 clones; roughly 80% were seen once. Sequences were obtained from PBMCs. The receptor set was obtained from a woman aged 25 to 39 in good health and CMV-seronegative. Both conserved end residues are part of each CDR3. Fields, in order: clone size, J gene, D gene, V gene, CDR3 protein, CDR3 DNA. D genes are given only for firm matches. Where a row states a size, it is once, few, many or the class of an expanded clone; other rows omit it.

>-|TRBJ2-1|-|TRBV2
CASSQQGLIDNEQFF
TGTGCCAGCAGTCAACAGGGTTTAATAGACAATGAGCAGTTCTTC
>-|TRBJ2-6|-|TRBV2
CASSPQIPGANVLTF
TGTGCCAGCAGCCCCCAAATCCCTGGGGCCAACGTCCTGACTTTC
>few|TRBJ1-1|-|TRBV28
CASSFLVMNTEAFF
TGTGCCAGCAGTTTTTTAGTCATGAACACTGAAGCTTTCTTT
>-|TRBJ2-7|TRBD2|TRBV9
CASSVDGLAFYEQYF
TGTGCCAGCAGCGTAGACGGACTAGCTTTCTACGAGCAGTACTTC
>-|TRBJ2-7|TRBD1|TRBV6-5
CASSRDRAYEQYF
TGCGCCAGCAGCCGGGACAGGGCGTACGAGCAGTACTTC
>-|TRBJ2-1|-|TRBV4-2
CASSQVQGDNEQFF
TGTGCCAGCAGCCAAGTCCAAGGGGACAATGAGCAGTTCTTC
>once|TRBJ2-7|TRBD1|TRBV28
CASSSPWTGESYEQYF
TGTGCCAGCAGTTCCCCGTGGACAGGGGAATCCTACGAGCAGTACTTC
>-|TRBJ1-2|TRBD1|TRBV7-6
CASSVRQGRWYGYTF
TGTGCCAGCAGCGTCAGACAGGGCAGATGGTATGGCTACACCTTC
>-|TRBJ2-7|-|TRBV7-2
CASSLGSRVDEQYF
TGTGCCAGCAGCTTAGGTAGCAGGGTCGACGAGCAGTACTTC
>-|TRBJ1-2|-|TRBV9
CASSAEDRPNYGYTF
TGTGCCAGCAGCGCGGAGGACAGACCTAACTATGGCTACACCTTC
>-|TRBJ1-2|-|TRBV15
CATSWTGTDNYGYTF
TGTGCCACCAGCTGGACCGGGACTGATAACTATGGCTACACCTTC
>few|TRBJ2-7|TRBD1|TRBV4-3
CASSQMTGGSDEQYF
TGCGCCAGCAGCCAGATGACAGGGGGCTCTGACGAGCAGTACTTC
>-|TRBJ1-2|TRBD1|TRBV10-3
CAISGGTGEVYGYTF
TGTGCCATCAGTGGCGGGACAGGGGAGGTCTATGGCTACACCTTC
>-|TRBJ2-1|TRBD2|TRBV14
CASSLDSWTRGVAEQFF
TGTGCCAGCAGCCTGGATTCGTGGACTAGGGGCGTCGCGGAGCAGTTCTTC
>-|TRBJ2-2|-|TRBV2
CASSAQRGGELFF
TGTGCCAGCAGTGCTCAAAGGGGCGGGGAGCTGTTTTTT
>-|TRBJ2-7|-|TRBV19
CASRTGFGYEQYF
TGTGCCAGTAGAACAGGGTTCGGCTACGAGCAGTACTTC
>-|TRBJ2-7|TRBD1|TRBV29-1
CSVEVRGRGQFPYEQYF
TGCAGCGTCGAGGTGAGGGGAAGGGGGCAGTTTCCCTACGAGCAGTACTTC
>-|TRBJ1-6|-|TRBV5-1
CASSLDNRNNSPLHF
TGCGCCAGCAGCTTGGACAACAGGAACAATTCACCCCTCCACTTT
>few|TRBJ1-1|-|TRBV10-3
CAISPSPQGNTEAFF
TGTGCCATCAGCCCCTCACCCCAGGGGAACACTGAAGCTTTCTTT
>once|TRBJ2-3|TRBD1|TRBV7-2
CASSPGQGITDTQYF
TGTGCCAGCAGCCCCGGACAGGGAATCACAGATACGCAGTATTTT
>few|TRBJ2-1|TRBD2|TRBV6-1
CASSEAAGEFNEQFF
TGTGCCAGCAGTGAAGCAGCGGGAGAATTCAATGAGCAGTTCTTC
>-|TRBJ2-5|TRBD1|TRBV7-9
CASSAPGQSPVEYQETQYF
TGTGCCAGCAGCGCGCCGGGACAGTCTCCCGTGGAGTACCAAGAGACCCAGTACTTC
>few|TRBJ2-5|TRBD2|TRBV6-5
CASSRTSGRGETQYF
TGTGCCAGCAGCCGGACTAGCGGGAGGGGAGAGACCCAGTACTTC
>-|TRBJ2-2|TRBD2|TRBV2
CASKQRGNTGELFF
TGTGCCAGCAAGCAGCGGGGGAACACCGGGGAGCTGTTTTTT
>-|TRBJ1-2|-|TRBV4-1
CASSQVPHRDYGYTF
TGCGCCAGCAGCCAAGTTCCCCACAGGGACTATGGCTACACCTTC
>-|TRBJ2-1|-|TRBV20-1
CSASTSNEQFF
TGCAGTGCTAGTACTAGCAATGAGCAGTTCTTC
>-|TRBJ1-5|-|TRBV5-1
CASSPGGLEQPQHF
TGCGCCAGCAGCCCCGGGGGGCTCGAACAGCCCCAGCATTTT
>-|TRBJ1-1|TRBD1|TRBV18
CASSPPPRDRNTEAFF
TGTGCCAGCTCACCGCCTCCCCGGGACAGGAACACTGAAGCTTTCTTT
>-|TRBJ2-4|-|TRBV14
CASSQAGLKNIQYF
TGTGCCAGCAGCCAAGCCGGACTCAAAAACATTCAGTACTTC
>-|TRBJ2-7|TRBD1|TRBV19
CASSTPDRGIYEQYF
TGTGCCAGTAGTACCCCGGACAGGGGGATTTACGAGCAGTACTTC
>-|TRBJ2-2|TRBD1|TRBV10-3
CAIRGTGETGELFF
TGTGCCATCAGGGGGACAGGGGAAACCGGGGAGCTGTTTTTT
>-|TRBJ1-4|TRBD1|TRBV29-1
CSVESDRGREKLFF
TGCAGCGTTGAATCGGACAGGGGTCGTGAAAAACTGTTTTTT
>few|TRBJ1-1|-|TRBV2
CASSLEGNTEAFF
TGTGCCAGCAGTTTAGAGGGGAACACTGAAGCTTTCTTT
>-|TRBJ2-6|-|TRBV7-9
CASSSATGRGANVLTF
TGTGCCAGCAGCTCCGCTACAGGGAGAGGGGCCAACGTCCTGACTTTC
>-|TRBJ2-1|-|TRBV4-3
CASSPTGYNEQFF
TGCGCCAGCAGCCCCACAGGGTACAATGAGCAGTTCTTC
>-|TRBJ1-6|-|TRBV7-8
CASSFSHSPLHF
TGTGCCAGCAGCTTCTCTCATTCACCCCTCCACTTT
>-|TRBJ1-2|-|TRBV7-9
CASSSFLFKSGPLKDGYTF
TGTGCCAGCAGCTCGTTTTTATTCAAGTCAGGCCCGTTGAAAGATGGCTACACCTTC
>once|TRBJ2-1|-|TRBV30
CAWSAGPPAEQFF
TGTGCCTGGAGCGCGGGGCCGCCGGCTGAGCAGTTCTTC
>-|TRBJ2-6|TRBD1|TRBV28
CASRPGQGARGANVLTF
TGTGCCAGCAGGCCGGGACAGGGGGCTCGTGGGGCCAACGTCCTGACTTTC
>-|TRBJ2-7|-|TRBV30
CAWSAAGASPYEQYF
TGTGCCTGGAGTGCGGCAGGGGCCTCCCCCTACGAGCAGTACTTC
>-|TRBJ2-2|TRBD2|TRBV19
CASSLLAVRPGELFF
TGTGCCAGTAGTCTACTAGCGGTTCGGCCCGGGGAGCTGTTTTTT
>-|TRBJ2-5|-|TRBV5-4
CASSFGQGMETQYF
TGTGCCAGCAGCTTCGGGCAGGGTATGGAGACCCAGTACTTC
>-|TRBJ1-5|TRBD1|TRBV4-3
CASSQDAGTGFYSNQPQHF
TGCGCCAGCAGCCAGGATGCCGGGACAGGGTTTTATAGCAATCAGCCCCAGCATTTT
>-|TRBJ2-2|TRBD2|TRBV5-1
CASSSGQVLAGAGELFF
TGCGCCAGCAGCTCCGGACAGGTACTAGCGGGAGCCGGGGAGCTGTTTTTT
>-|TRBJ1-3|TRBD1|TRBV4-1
CASSTGQVQGNTIYF
TGCGCCAGCAGCACCGGACAGGTGCAAGGAAACACCATATATTTT
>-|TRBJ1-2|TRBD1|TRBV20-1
CSARDRVFYTF
TGCAGTGCTAGGGACAGGGTTTTCTACACCTTC
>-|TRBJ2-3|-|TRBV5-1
CASSWTISSSTDTQYF
TGCGCCAGCAGCTGGACTATTTCTTCTAGCACAGATACGCAGTATTTT
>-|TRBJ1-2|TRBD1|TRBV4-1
CASSQTTGTGTYGYTF
TGCGCCAGCAGCCAGACCACCGGGACAGGGACCTATGGCTACACCTTC
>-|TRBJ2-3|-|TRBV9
CASSEGHPDTQYF
TGTGCCAGCAGCGAGGGACACCCAGATACGCAGTATTTT
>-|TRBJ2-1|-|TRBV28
CASSLDLYNEQFF
TGTGCCAGCAGTTTGGACTTATACAATGAGCAGTTCTTC